This T cell receptor beta chain originates from a study of graft-versus-host responses after intestinal transplantation. As for the study in general: As for transplant type, recipients had multivisceral, liver-intestinal, or isolated intestinal grafts. Tacrolimus and steroids were given for around three years to all recipients after anti-thymocyte globulin induction. Findings and limits, study-wide: There was an association between peak levels of circulating GvH clones and early post-transplant HvG declines.

Germline V gives CDR1 SGHRS, CDR2 YFSETQ. The CDR3 totals 14 residues. The germline V and J ends were trimmed by 4 bases and 5 bases, with 13 bases remaining between them. Assay: immunoSEQ multiplex PCR; the TCRdb copy retains only in-frame clones and omits some. The repertoire holds tens of thousands of clones, with approximately 96% as singletons. Remarks on this clone: Its antigen is unknown.

Material: unstimulated CD8+ T cells sorted from spleen or lymph node cells, obtained before transplant. The TCR sequence derives from a human donor who was the organ donor for an intestinal transplant. The chain is built from TRBV5-1 and TRBJ2-1; D is uncertain. The CDR3 region is CASSPVRSDNEQFF. DNA for the CDR3: TGCGCCAGCAGCCCGGTTAGGTCTGACAATGAGCAGTTCTTC.